Shown below are 8 T cell receptor beta chains from a single sample sequenced in a study of blood T cell repertoires in COVID-19 (dated by TCRdb to the early 2020s). Preparation of the library involved the immunoSEQ multiplex PCR assay. As stored in TCRdb, this immuneACCESS dataset retains in-frame rearrangements with V and J assigned. A fraction of the clones does not appear; measured against another copy, unresolved V genes explain less than half of the discrepancy, and the remainder lacks a known reason. Present in this sample are about 320,000 clones, about 83% of which were seen just once. The top ten constitute about 1.7% of the sample. What was sequenced was peripheral blood. These receptors were obtained from a woman in her forties or fifties with acute or convalescent COVID-19.

The chain employs TRBV2 and TRBJ2-3, with D perhaps matching TRBD1 (6 bases). From germline, CDR1 is SNHLY and CDR2 FYNNEI. The ends were cut back, 3 bases at V and 0 bases at J, with 10 bases in the middle. The CDR3 runs to 15 residues. Written as DNA, the CDR3 is TGTGCCAGCAGTGAGGACAGAACTAGCACAGATACGCAGTATTTT. Its protein is CASSEDRTSTDTQYF.

The J gene is TRBJ1-5, the V gene TRBV5-1; 7 bases map to TRBD1. V lost 0 bases to trimming and J lost 4 bases; unmatched junction nucleotides: 4. Germline V gives CDR1 SGHRS, CDR2 YFSETQ. This CDR3 has 15 residues. CDR3 sequence reads: CASSLGQGLNQPQHF. The DNA for the CDR3 is TGCGCCAGCAGCTTGGGACAGGGCCTTAATCAGCCCCAGCATTTT.

This clone was observed once. Other nucleotide sequences in the sample specify the same CDR3. The V call is TRBV18, the J call TRBJ1-1; the D gene is possibly TRBD1 (5 bases). Trimming stripped 2 bases from V and 0 bases from J, with 7 bases between. Germline values: CDR1 KGHSH, CDR2 LQKENI. The CDR3 consists of 14 residues. The CDR3, as DNA: TGTGCCAGCTCACCAGGGGCAATGAACACTGAAGCTTTCTTT. Protein product: CASSPGAMNTEAFF. The full variable domain, in which reference TRBV18 and TRBJ1-1 provide the parts outside the CDR3, is NAGVMQNPRHLVRRRGQEARLRCSPMKGHSHVYWYRQLPEEGLKFMVYLQKENIIDESGMPKERFSAEFPKEGPSILRIQQVVRGDSAAYFCASSPGAMNTEAFFGQGTRLTVV.

The chain carries TRBV4-2 and TRBJ2-3; 10 positions agree with TRBD2. This CDR3 contains 16 residues. Germline loops: CDR1 LGHNA, CDR2 YNFKEQ. The J segment lost 3 bases and the V segment lost 1 base, leaving 4 bases of the junction unmatched. The CDR3 spells CASSQVSSGRTDTQYF. DNA of the CDR3: TGTGCCAGCAGCCAAGTGTCTAGCGGGAGAACAGATACGCAGTATTTT.

The CDR3 DNA follows: TGTGCCAGTAGTATAGGAGGTGGATATCGATCACCCCTCCACTTT. It codes for CASSIGGGYRSPLHF. The rearrangement joins TRBV19 to TRBJ1-6; D is unclear. The germline V gene has CDR1 LNHDA and CDR2 SQIVND (reference sequence). V gave up 1 base and J gave up 10 bases, with 14 bases separating them. CDR3 size: 15 residues.

The V call is TRBV28, the J call TRBJ1-1, with 9 bases lining up with TRBD1. CDR3 length: 16 amino acids. Germline CDR1 MDHEN, CDR2 SYDVKM. Unmatched junction bases numbered 11, after V lost 5 bases and J lost 4 bases. The DNA of the CDR3 is TGTGCCAGCAGTCGCCTGGGACAGGGTAGGGGCACTGAAGCTTTCTTT. This translates into CASSRLGQGRGTEAFF. Filled out from reference TRBV28 and TRBJ1-1, the complete variable domain reads DVKVTQSSRYLVKRTGEKVFLECVQDMDHENMFWYRQDPGLGLRLIYFSYDVKMKEKGDIPEGYSVSREKKERFSLILESASTNQTSMYLCASSRLGQGRGTEAFFGQGTRLTVV.

This chain uses TRBV28 with TRBJ1-2; TRBD1 aligns across 7 bases. V lost 2 bases to trimming and J lost 8 bases; unmatched junction nucleotides: 11. The CDR3 loop spans 15 amino acids. Germline CDR1 MDHEN, CDR2 SYDVKM. The CDR3 sequence: CASSLVGQGEKGYTF. The CDR3 DNA sequence: TGTGCCAGCAGTTTAGTCGGGCAGGGGGAGAAGGGCTACACCTTC.

This clone was counted between two and nine times. This chain links TRBV2 with TRBJ2-2; D is possibly TRBD1 (5 bases). The V and J ends lost 6 bases and 1 base respectively, with 12 bases between them. CDR3 length: 15 amino acids. The V gene's germline CDR1 is SNHLY and CDR2 FYNNEI. The CDR3 here is CASRGLSLNTGELFF. In nucleotides, the CDR3 is TGTGCCAGCAGGGGGCTGTCACTGAACACCGGGGAGCTGTTTTTT.